The 26 T cell receptor beta chains below all came from one sample that was sequenced in a study of siplizumab effects on memory and regulatory T cells. Method: immunoSEQ multiplex PCR; TCRdb's copy keeps in-frame clones and lacks some. The sample contains 90,000 to 120,000 clones, about 91% of which appear only once. The material sequenced was CD4+ T cells sorted from blood. These receptors originate from a human donor in good health. Some clones in this sample may be carry-over from other donors' samples.

The sample holds a few counts of this clone. The rearrangement joins TRBV4-2 to TRBJ1-1; possible D gene TRBD1, 5 bases. The ends were cut back, 1 base at V and 2 bases at J, with 8 bases in the middle. The germline CDR1 and CDR2 sequences are LGHNA and YNFKEQ. The CDR3 is 14 amino acids. In nucleotides, the CDR3 is TGTGCCAGCAGCCAAGCGGACATCAACACTGAAGCTTTCTTT. The encoded protein is CASSQADINTEAFF.

A single count supports this clone. The chain employs TRBV7-9 and TRBJ1-6; no definite D call. The germline CDR1 and CDR2 sequences are SEHNR and FQNEAQ (reference sequence). This CDR3 comprises 14 residues. Trimming took 2 bases from V and 5 from J, leaving 7 bases between them. The CDR3 spells CASSLSGDNSPLHF. CDR3 sequence (DNA): TGTGCCAGCAGCTTATCCGGGGATAATTCACCCCTCCACTTT.

The gene calls are TRBV6-6 and TRBJ2-3; 9 nucleotides agree with TRBD1. This CDR3 is built from 14 residues. Germline assignment: CDR1 MNHNY and CDR2 SVGAGI (reference sequence). The junction had 3 bases not matched to a gene; V was cut back by 5 bases and J by 3 bases. DNA of the CDR3: TGTGCCAGCAGTAGAGGACAGGGGACAGATACGCAGTATTTT. It yields the protein CASSRGQGTDTQYF.

The rearrangement links TRBV10-3 to TRBJ1-2; 7 bases map to TRBD1. V was clipped by 3 bases and J by 6 bases; unmatched bases: 10. Germline CDR1 reads ENHRY; CDR2 reads SYGVKD. The CDR3 runs to 15 residues. The CDR3 reads CAISDPGGGHDGYTF. CDR3 bases: TGTGCCATCAGTGACCCAGGGGGAGGGCATGATGGCTACACCTTC.

The V gene is TRBV14, the J gene TRBJ1-1; 9 bases map to TRBD1. Germline V lookup: CDR1 SGHDN, CDR2 FVKESK. Trimming took 4 bases from V and 3 from J; bases not matched to a gene: 9. The CDR3 length is 16 residues. In nucleotides, the CDR3 is TGTGCCAGCAGCCCACCTTACAGGGGGCTCGACACTGAAGCTTTCTTT. Residues: CASSPPYRGLDTEAFF.

V gene TRBV6-5 combines with J gene TRBJ1-4; D gene unclear. Trimming shortened V by 4 bases and J by 0 bases, and 6 bases separated the two germline ends. Per germline, CDR1 MNHEY and CDR2 SVGAGI. The CDR3 length is 14 residues. CDR3 sequence reads: CASSLSATNEKLFF. CDR3 nucleotides: TGTGCCAGCAGTTTATCTGCAACTAATGAAAAACTGTTTTTT.

This clone was counted once. The chain carries TRBV14 and TRBJ1-2, with D possibly TRBD1 on 6 matching bases. V shed 4 bases and J shed 8 bases, with 11 bases lying between them. In germline, CDR1 is SGHDN, CDR2 FVKESK. This CDR3 has 12 residues. The CDR3 is CASSRGREGYTF. CDR3 DNA: TGTGCCAGCAGCCGGGGGCGCGAAGGCTACACCTTC.

The chain links TRBV7-3 to TRBJ1-1, with unresolved D. The CDR3 covers 13 residues. V shed 5 bases and J shed 4 bases, with 11 bases lying between them. Germline CDR1 reads SGHTA; CDR2 reads FQGTGA. CDR3 protein: CASSPPGSTEAFF. The CDR3 region has the DNA TGTGCCAGCAGCCCCCCTGGGAGCACTGAAGCTTTCTTT.

V and J are TRBV28 and TRBJ1-2, with D possibly matching TRBD1 (5 bases). The V gene's germline CDR1 is MDHEN and CDR2 SYDVKM. Trimming removed 3 bases at V and 1 base at J, with 12 bases between. This CDR3 has 15 amino acids. Here the CDR3 reads CASSLGGSFNYGYTF. The CDR3, as DNA: TGTGCCAGCAGTTTGGGGGGGTCCTTTAACTATGGCTACACCTTC.

The V gene is TRBV27, the J gene TRBJ2-1, with D perhaps matching TRBD1 (6 bases). Trimming left V 6 bases short and J 4 bases short, with 28 bases between. There are 19 residues in the CDR3. The germline V gene encodes CDR1 MNHEY and CDR2 SMNVEV (reference sequence). The CDR3 spells CASRRRLETGKVGYNEQFF. The CDR3 DNA is TGTGCCAGCAGGCGCCGCCTTGAGACAGGCAAGGTGGGGTACAATGAGCAGTTCTTC.

The V and J genes are TRBV18 and TRBJ1-6; D possibly corresponds to TRBD1 (5 bases). CDR3 size: 13 residues. Trimming cost V 6 bases and J 8 bases, with 11 bases left between them. Germline V gene data show CDR1 as KGHSH and CDR2 as LQKENI. The CDR3 spells CASSAGGDSPLHF. For the CDR3, the DNA is TGTGCCAGCTCCGCCGGGGGGGATTCACCCCTCCACTTT.

The chain uses TRBV5-1 and TRBJ2-1; 16 positions match TRBD2. The ends lost 4 bases at V and 8 bases at J; junction bases unmatched: 9. This CDR3 has 17 amino acids. CDR1 and CDR2 from the germline V gene are SGHRS and YFSETQ. The CDR3 DNA reads TGCGCCAGCAGCACCGGGACTAGCGGGAGGGCCCGGGATGAGCAGTTCTTC. This codes for CASSTGTSGRARDEQFF.

The CDR3 loop is CASSVGVQTAYEQYF. The CDR3 bases are TGTGCCAGCAGCGTAGGGGTCCAGACCGCCTACGAGCAGTACTTC. The chain uses TRBV9 and TRBJ2-7; D remains unclear. The germline V gene has CDR1 SGDLS and CDR2 YYNGEE. Trimming removed 0 bases at V and 2 bases at J, with 12 bases between. This CDR3 region has 15 residues. Full variable domain (rest looked up from reference TRBV9 and TRBJ2-7): DSGVTQTPKHLITATGQRVTLRCSPRSGDLSVYWYQQSLDQGLQFLIQYYNGEERAKGNILERFSAQQFPDLHSELNLSSLELGDSALYFCASSVGVQTAYEQYFGPGTRLTVT.

The J gene is TRBJ2-7, the V gene TRBV14; TRBD2 matches at 11 bases. Trimming cost V 2 bases and J 5 bases; bases outside gene matches: 11. The CDR3 is made up of 17 amino acids. Germline CDR1 is SGHDN and CDR2 is FVKESK. The CDR3 reads CASSQKAGLAGGHEQYF. In DNA, the CDR3 is TGTGCCAGCAGCCAAAAGGCGGGTCTAGCGGGAGGCCACGAGCAGTACTTC.

This rearrangement joins TRBV2 to TRBJ1-2; a weak D match, TRBD1 (6 bases). CDR1 and CDR2 from the germline V gene are SNHLY and FYNNEI. The germline V and J ends were trimmed by 6 bases and 1 base, with 15 bases remaining between them. This CDR3 spans 15 amino acids. CDR3 coding DNA: TGTGCCAGCAGGTTCGGGACACTCAGTAACTATGGCTACACCTTC. This encodes CASRFGTLSNYGYTF.

The chain's CDR3 is CASSDRGRGDEQFF. The CDR3, as DNA: TGCGCCAGCAGTGATCGAGGGAGGGGCGATGAGCAGTTCTTC. The chain uses TRBV10-1 and TRBJ2-1; 7 bases are a match to TRBD2. J was trimmed by 8 bases and V by 3 bases; bases with no gene match: 7. There are 14 residues in the CDR3. Germline CDR1 and CDR2: WNHNN and SYGVQD (reference sequence).

The chain joins TRBV6-1 to TRBJ1-5; 9 nucleotides agree with TRBD1. The CDR3 covers 13 residues. Germline V CDR1 and CDR2: MNHNS, SASEGT. Trimming at V came to 7 bases and at J to 6 bases, leaving 4 bases not matched to a gene. The CDR3 loop is CASKQGAGQPQHF. DNA of the CDR3: TGTGCCAGCAAACAGGGGGCGGGTCAGCCCCAGCATTTT.

On this clone itself: This sample also contains other DNA sequences that code for the same CDR3. This sequence joins TRBV5-4 and TRBJ2-1; a possible D gene is TRBD2 (5 bases). The CDR3 loop spans 12 amino acids. The ends were cut back, 0 bases at V and 10 bases at J, with 8 bases in the middle. Germline-derived CDR1 and CDR2 are SGHNT and YYREEE (reference sequence). The CDR3 nucleotides are TGTGCCAGCAGCTTGGAGCGGTACGAGCAGTTCTTC. This sequence encodes CASSLERYEQFF.

The V call is TRBV5-6, the J call TRBJ1-1; a weak D match, TRBD1 (5 bases). V lost 2 bases to trimming and J lost 3 bases, with 23 bases between them. The CDR3 length is 18 residues. CDR1 and CDR2 (germline): SGHDT, YYEEEE. In DNA form, the CDR3 reads TGTGCCAGCAGCTTCCCCCCGGGACGGGTCGCCCTAGACACTGAAGCTTTCTTT. Translation: CASSFPPGRVALDTEAFF.

CDR3 sequence reads: CASREITRGEQFF. CDR3 in DNA: TGTGCCAGCAGAGAAATTACGAGGGGGGAGCAGTTCTTC. The chain is built from TRBV2 and TRBJ2-1, with D tentatively TRBD1 (6 bases). Germline V gives CDR1 SNHLY, CDR2 FYNNEI. The CDR3 consists of 13 residues. With 6 bases removed from V and 10 bases from J, the gap between germline ends came to 16 bases.

V is TRBV7-8 and J is TRBJ2-6, with D tentatively TRBD2 (5 bases). V lost 5 bases and J lost 0, with 11 bases in between. The CDR3 spans 16 residues. Germline CDR1 and CDR2: SGHVS and FQNEAQ. DNA of the CDR3: TGTGCCAGCAGCGGACTCAGGAGCTCTGGGGCCAACGTCCTGACTTTC. Translating it yields CASSGLRSSGANVLTF.

The V gene is TRBV7-6, the J gene TRBJ1-3; TRBD1 matches 7 bases. The CDR3 is made up of 17 amino acids. The V segment lost 1 base and the J segment 3 bases; nucleotides outside the gene matches: 9. CDR1 is SGHVS, CDR2 FNYEAQ, per germline. The CDR3 bases are TGTGCCAGCAGCTTAGTGGGAGGGGGCCCCAATGGAAACACCATATATTTT. Amino acids: CASSLVGGGPNGNTIYF. Full variable domain (missing parts from reference TRBV7-6 and TRBJ1-3): GAGVSQSPRYKVTKRGQDVALRCDPISGHVSLYWYRQALGQGPEFLTYFNYEAQQDKSGLPNDRFSAERPEGSISTLTIQRTEQRDSAMYRCASSLVGGGPNGNTIYFGEGSWLTVV.

The rearrangement joins TRBV4-2 to TRBJ1-3, with D perhaps matching TRBD1 (6 bases). The germline gives CDR1 LGHNA, CDR2 YNFKEQ. This CDR3 comprises 16 residues. The V end was cut by 1 base, the J end by 1 base, with 11 bases between. The CDR3 loop is CASSQGRGSSGNTIYF. The CDR3 region has the DNA TGTGCCAGCAGCCAAGGAAGGGGGTCGTCTGGAAACACCATATATTTT.

The gene calls are TRBV28 and TRBJ1-2; 10 nucleotides align to TRBD1. With V trimmed by 7 bases and J by 6 bases, 11 bases remained unmatched. CDR1 and CDR2 from the germline V gene are MDHEN and SYDVKM. There are 15 residues in the CDR3. CDR3 protein: CASTKGGDRGHGYTF. CDR3 DNA: TGTGCCAGCACCAAAGGAGGGGACAGGGGACATGGCTACACCTTC.

The chain employs TRBV15 and TRBJ2-7; D gene ambiguous. V dropped 0 bases and J dropped 7 bases, with 10 bases sitting between them. The CDR3 has 13 amino acids. Germline V gene data show CDR1 as LNHNV and CDR2 as YYDKDF (reference sequence). The CDR3 here is CATSRDLQGEQYF. CDR3 DNA: TGTGCCACCAGCAGAGATTTACAAGGGGAGCAGTACTTC.

The chain uses TRBV18 and TRBJ2-3, with no clear D. This CDR3 contains 14 residues. V was shortened by 3 bases and J by 2 bases, with 9 bases between the two germline ends. Germline values: CDR1 KGHSH, CDR2 LQKENI. CDR3 bases: TGTGCCAGCTCACCTTGGGGATACACAGATACGCAGTATTTT. Encoded protein: CASSPWGYTDTQYF.